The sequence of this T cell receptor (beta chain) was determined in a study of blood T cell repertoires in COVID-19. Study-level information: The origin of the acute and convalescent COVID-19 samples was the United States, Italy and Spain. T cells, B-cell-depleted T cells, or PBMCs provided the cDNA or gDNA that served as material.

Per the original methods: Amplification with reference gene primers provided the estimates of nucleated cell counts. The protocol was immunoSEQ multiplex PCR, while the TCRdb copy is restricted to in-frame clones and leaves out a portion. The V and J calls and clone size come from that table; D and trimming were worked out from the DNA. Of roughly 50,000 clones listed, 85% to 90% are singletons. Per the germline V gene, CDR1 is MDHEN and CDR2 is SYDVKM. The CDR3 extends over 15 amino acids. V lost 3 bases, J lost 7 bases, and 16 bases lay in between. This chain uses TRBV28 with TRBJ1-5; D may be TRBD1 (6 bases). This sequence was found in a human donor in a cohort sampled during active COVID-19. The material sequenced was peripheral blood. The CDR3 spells CASSFAGGAEQPQHF. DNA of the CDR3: TGTGCCAGCAGTTTTGCGGGGGGCGCGGAACAGCCCCAGCATTTT. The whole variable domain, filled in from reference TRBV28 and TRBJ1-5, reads DVKVTQSSRYLVKRTGEKVFLECVQDMDHENMFWYRQDPGLGLRLIYFSYDVKMKEKGDIPEGYSVSREKKERFSLILESASTNQTSMYLCASSFAGGAEQPQHFGDGTRLSIL.